Listed below are T cell receptor beta chains from one sample, sequenced in a study of blood T cell repertoires in COVID-19. Libraries were prepared by immunoSEQ multiplex PCR; TCRdb keeps only in-frame clonotypes and omits some of them. The sample comprises roughly 280,000 clones, 87% of which are singletons, and about 2.2% rests with the top ten. The sample comprised peripheral blood. The receptors originated from a woman between 45 and 60 years old who had recovered from COVID-19. The CDR3 runs from the conserved cysteine through the conserved F or W.

j_gene: TRBJ1-1
v_gene: TRBV5-1
CDR3aa: CASRETGGITEAFF

j_gene: TRBJ1-4
v_gene: TRBV7-2
CDR3aa: CASQRTVNEKLFF

j_gene: TRBJ2-7
v_gene: TRBV5-1
CDR3aa: CASSLVDRSYEQYF

j_gene: TRBJ1-1
v_gene: TRBV28
CDR3aa: CASTLGPQGTEAFF

j_gene: TRBJ2-1
v_gene: TRBV10-3
CDR3aa: CASGEAYNEQFF

j_gene: TRBJ1-2
v_gene: TRBV6-5
CDR3aa: CASSGLGRYGYTF

j_gene: TRBJ1-2
v_gene: TRBV9
CDR3aa: CASSRDRTYYGYTF

j_gene: TRBJ2-3
v_gene: TRBV4-3
CDR3aa: CASSHRSGDTQYF

j_gene: TRBJ2-1
v_gene: TRBV7-6
CDR3aa: CASSVGSTSGSEQFF

j_gene: TRBJ1-4
v_gene: TRBV27
CDR3aa: CASSLSTVALYREKLFF

j_gene: TRBJ2-7
v_gene: TRBV5-4
CDR3aa: CASSLPSGRLDEQYF

j_gene: TRBJ1-1
v_gene: TRBV10-3
CDR3aa: CAISDRGRQMNTEAFF

j_gene: TRBJ1-1
v_gene: TRBV5-6
CDR3aa: CASSLVRVMNTEAFF

j_gene: TRBJ1-1
v_gene: TRBV4-3
CDR3aa: CASSPTVMNTEAFF

j_gene: TRBJ1-5
v_gene: TRBV28
CDR3aa: CASSAGHSNQPQHF

j_gene: TRBJ2-3
v_gene: TRBV7-9
CDR3aa: CASSLGRGPDTQYF

j_gene: TRBJ2-7
v_gene: TRBV9
CDR3aa: CASSVRQGVPQYF

j_gene: TRBJ2-5
v_gene: TRBV9
CDR3aa: CASSAALGQQETQYF

j_gene: TRBJ1-1
v_gene: TRBV6-5
CDR3aa: CASSLRGPDTEAFF

j_gene: TRBJ2-1
v_gene: TRBV5-1
CDR3aa: CASSLLNVPGLAGDNEQFF

j_gene: TRBJ2-7
v_gene: TRBV27
CDR3aa: CASSLAGPGEQYF

j_gene: TRBJ1-1
v_gene: TRBV7-8
CDR3aa: CASSSRGRTRRTEAFF

j_gene: TRBJ2-1
v_gene: TRBV7-9
CDR3aa: CASSHGGSYNEQFF

j_gene: TRBJ2-1
v_gene: TRBV7-3
CDR3aa: CASSPSLAEANNEQFF

j_gene: TRBJ1-2
v_gene: TRBV5-1
CDR3aa: CASSSTVSWGYTF

j_gene: TRBJ1-2
v_gene: TRBV7-8
CDR3aa: CASSLRQGSGYTF

j_gene: TRBJ2-5
v_gene: TRBV27
CDR3aa: CASSHSSGRFRGSQYF

j_gene: TRBJ1-4
v_gene: TRBV6-5
CDR3aa: CASRPGQTNEKLFF

j_gene: TRBJ2-7
v_gene: TRBV27
CDR3aa: CASSLYSSGAQYYEQYF

j_gene: TRBJ2-3
v_gene: TRBV5-1
CDR3aa: CASSSGTDTQYF

j_gene: TRBJ2-1
v_gene: TRBV4-2
CDR3aa: CASSQGLAGSYNEQFF

j_gene: TRBJ2-1
v_gene: TRBV7-2
CDR3aa: CASSLAPSLAYNEQFF

j_gene: TRBJ2-7
v_gene: TRBV6-5
CDR3aa: CASSRGTGAAYEQYF

j_gene: TRBJ1-1
v_gene: TRBV6-5
CDR3aa: CASITPSRKAFF

j_gene: TRBJ2-3
v_gene: TRBV29-1
CDR3aa: CSVKGAPGRPDTQYF

j_gene: TRBJ1-5
v_gene: TRBV6-6
CDR3aa: CASSFDRGGKPQHF

j_gene: TRBJ2-4
v_gene: TRBV4-2
CDR3aa: CASSQVLAGENIQYF

j_gene: TRBJ2-1
v_gene: TRBV7-2
CDR3aa: CASSSAGGPILGEQFF

j_gene: TRBJ2-7
v_gene: TRBV5-1
CDR3aa: CASSLRLAGDPAYEQYF

j_gene: TRBJ2-3
v_gene: TRBV12-5
CDR3aa: CASHTQSTDTQYF

j_gene: TRBJ2-2
v_gene: TRBV24-1
CDR3aa: CATRSGQNTGELFF

j_gene: TRBJ1-4
v_gene: TRBV4-3
CDR3aa: CASSQGYQAGSATNEKLFF

j_gene: TRBJ2-7
v_gene: TRBV6-5
CDR3aa: CASGSVHSYEQYF